This T cell receptor beta chain was recovered during a study of low-dose radiotherapy and immunotherapy resistance in tumors. The V end was cut by 0 bases, the J end by 5 bases, with 14 bases between. The germline CDR1 and CDR2 sequences are DFQATT and SNEGSKA (reference sequence). CDR3 size: 15 residues. TRAV- and TRBV-specific primers primed first-strand cDNA, covering alpha and beta chains. It was with a constant-region primer and a V-primer adapter that TCRs were amplified over around 20 PCR cycles. In vitro transcription amplified isolated mRNA. Via MiXCR, TCRdb re-called the reads, giving one row per CDR3 protein. The data contain roughly 7,000 distinct CDR3 sequences, 53% of them singletons.

The chain recombines TRBV20-1 with TRBJ2-1; D is unresolved. The TCR sequence derives from a human donor with advanced metastatic prostate, ovarian, gallbladder or colorectal cancer (not recorded which). This table probably holds off-target reads from a library built for another chain. In DNA form, the CDR3 reads TGCAGTGCTAGAGAGGTAGGAACAGCCAACAATGAGCAGTTCTTC. This encodes CSAREVGTANNEQFF.